This entry concerns a single TCR beta chain. Antigen unknown. This entry comes from a study of T cell responses to AZD1222 COVID-19 vaccine. The V and J ends lost 2 bases and 7 bases, in that order; junction bases with no gene match: 9. The CDR3 extends over 16 amino acids. The germline CDR1 and CDR2 sequences are WNHNN and SYGVQD (reference sequence). Findings and limits, study-wide: A rise in Spike-specific TCR breadth and depth followed two AZD1222 doses. Only a handful of individuals given AZD1222 were seropositive at baseline. Reports say nearly half of spike-specific TCRs go after unmutated variant regions. Donors were mostly white British, more females; clonal diversity possibly underestimated.

The data were produced by immunoSEQ multiplex PCR, yet TCRdb's version contains in-frame clones alone and is incomplete. The sample shows about 160,000 clones, approximately 90% of them seen only once. The sample in question was peripheral blood, obtained on day 0 of MenACWY control vaccination. The chain is built from TRBV10-1 and TRBJ2-1; 9 nucleotides match TRBD2. The clonotype was recovered from an adult in good health. The CDR3 sequence is CASSEQGLAGRNEQFF. As DNA, the CDR3 is TGCGCCAGCAGTGAGCAGGGGCTAGCGGGAAGGAATGAGCAGTTCTTC.